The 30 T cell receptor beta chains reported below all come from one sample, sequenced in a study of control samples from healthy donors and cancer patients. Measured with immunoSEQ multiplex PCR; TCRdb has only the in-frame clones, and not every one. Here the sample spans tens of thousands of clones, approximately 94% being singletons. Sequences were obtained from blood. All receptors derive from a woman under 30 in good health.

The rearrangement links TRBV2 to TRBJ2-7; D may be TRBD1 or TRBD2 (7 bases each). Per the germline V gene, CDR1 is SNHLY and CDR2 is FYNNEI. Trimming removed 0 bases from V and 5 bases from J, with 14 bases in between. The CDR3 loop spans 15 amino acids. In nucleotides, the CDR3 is TGTGCCAGCAGTGAAGCGCAGGGGGGGGTGGACGAGCAGTACTTC. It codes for CASSEAQGGVDEQYF.

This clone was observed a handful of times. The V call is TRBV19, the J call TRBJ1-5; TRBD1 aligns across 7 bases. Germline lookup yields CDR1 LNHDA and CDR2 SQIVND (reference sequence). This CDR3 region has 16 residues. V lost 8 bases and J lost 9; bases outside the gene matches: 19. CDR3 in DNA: TGTGCCAGTCTCGAGATTAAGACAGGGTCTGGGAGGCCCCAGCATTTT. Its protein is CASLEIKTGSGRPQHF.

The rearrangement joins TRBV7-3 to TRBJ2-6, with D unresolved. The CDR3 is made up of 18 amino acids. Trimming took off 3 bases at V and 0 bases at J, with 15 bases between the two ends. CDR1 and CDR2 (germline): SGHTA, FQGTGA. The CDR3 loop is CASSFPDQSTSGANVLTF. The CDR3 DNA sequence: TGTGCCAGCAGCTTTCCGGATCAAAGTACCTCTGGGGCCAACGTCCTGACTTTC.

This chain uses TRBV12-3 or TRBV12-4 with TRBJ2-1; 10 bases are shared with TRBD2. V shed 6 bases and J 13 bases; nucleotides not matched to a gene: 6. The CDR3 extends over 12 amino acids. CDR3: CASRPLAGRQFF. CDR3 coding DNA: TGTGCCAGCAGACCACTAGCGGGGCGACAGTTCTTC.

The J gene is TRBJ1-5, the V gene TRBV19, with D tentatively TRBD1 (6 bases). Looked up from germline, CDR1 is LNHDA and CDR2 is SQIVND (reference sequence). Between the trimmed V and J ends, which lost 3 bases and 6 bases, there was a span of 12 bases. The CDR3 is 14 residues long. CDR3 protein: CASSIERGAQPQHF. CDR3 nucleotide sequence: TGTGCCAGTAGTATCGAAAGGGGGGCTCAGCCCCAGCATTTT.

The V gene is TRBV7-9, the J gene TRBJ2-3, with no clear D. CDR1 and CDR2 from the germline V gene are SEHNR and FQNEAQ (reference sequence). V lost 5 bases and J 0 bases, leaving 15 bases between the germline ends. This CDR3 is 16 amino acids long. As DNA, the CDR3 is TGTGCCAGCAGCCCAAGTGTAGAACCTAGCACAGATACGCAGTATTTT. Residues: CASSPSVEPSTDTQYF.

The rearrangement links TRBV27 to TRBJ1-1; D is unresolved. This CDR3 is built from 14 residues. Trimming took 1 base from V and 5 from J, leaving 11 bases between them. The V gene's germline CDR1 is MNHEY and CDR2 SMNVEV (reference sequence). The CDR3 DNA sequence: TGTGCCAGCAGTTTATACCTCTTGGGAACTGAAGCTTTCTTT. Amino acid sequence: CASSLYLLGTEAFF.

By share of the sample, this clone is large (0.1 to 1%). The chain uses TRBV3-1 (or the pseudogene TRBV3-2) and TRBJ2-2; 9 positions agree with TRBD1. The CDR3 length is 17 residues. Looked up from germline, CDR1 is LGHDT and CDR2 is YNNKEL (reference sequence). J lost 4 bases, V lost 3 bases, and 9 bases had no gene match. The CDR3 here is CASSQPRGQGGTGELFF. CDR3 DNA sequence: TGTGCCAGCAGCCAGCCCCGGGGACAGGGTGGCACCGGGGAGCTGTTTTTT.

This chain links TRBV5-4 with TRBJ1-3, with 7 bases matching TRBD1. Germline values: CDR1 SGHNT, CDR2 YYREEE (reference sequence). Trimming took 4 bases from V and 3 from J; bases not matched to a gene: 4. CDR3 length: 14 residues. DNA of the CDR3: TGTGCCAGCAGCCGACAGGGCTTTGGAAACACCATATATTTT. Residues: CASSRQGFGNTIYF.

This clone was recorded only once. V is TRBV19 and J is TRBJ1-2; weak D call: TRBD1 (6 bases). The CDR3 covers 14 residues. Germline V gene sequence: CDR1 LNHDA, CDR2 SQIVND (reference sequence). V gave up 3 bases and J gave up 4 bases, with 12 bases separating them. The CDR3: CASSILRGGYGYTF. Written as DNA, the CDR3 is TGTGCCAGTAGTATCCTCAGGGGCGGCTATGGCTACACCTTC.

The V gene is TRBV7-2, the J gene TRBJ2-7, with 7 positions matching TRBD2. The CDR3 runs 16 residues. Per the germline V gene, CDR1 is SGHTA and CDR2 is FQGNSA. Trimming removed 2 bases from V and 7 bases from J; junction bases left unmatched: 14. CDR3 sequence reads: CASSLWAAGMVGEQYF. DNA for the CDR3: TGTGCCAGCAGCTTATGGGCAGCGGGGATGGTGGGGGAGCAGTACTTC.

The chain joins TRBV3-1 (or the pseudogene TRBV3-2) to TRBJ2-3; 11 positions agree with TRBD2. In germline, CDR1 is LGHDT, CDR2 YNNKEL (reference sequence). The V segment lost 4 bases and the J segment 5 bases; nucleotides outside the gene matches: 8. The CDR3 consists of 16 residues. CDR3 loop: CASSLLIAGGLDTQYF. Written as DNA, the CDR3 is TGTGCCAGCAGCCTCCTGATAGCGGGGGGGTTAGATACGCAGTATTTT.

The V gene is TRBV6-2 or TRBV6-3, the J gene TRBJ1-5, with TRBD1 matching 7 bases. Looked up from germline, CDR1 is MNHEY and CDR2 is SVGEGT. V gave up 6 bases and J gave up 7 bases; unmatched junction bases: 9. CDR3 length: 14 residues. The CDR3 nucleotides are TGTGCCAGCAGCCCGGGACAGAGTATACAGCCCCAGCATTTT. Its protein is CASSPGQSIQPQHF.

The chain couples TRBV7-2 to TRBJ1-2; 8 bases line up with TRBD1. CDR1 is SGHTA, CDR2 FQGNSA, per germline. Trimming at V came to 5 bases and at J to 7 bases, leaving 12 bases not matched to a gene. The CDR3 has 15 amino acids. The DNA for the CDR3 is TGTGCCAGCAGCATACAACCCAGGGGGCGCGGTGGCTACACCTTC. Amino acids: CASSIQPRGRGGYTF.

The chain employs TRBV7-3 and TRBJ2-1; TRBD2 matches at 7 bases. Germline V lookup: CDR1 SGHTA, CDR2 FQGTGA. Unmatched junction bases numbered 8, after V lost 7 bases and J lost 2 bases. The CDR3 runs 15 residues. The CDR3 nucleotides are TGTGCCAGCACCTTGGTGGCGGGAGCCTACAATGAGCAGTTCTTC. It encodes CASTLVAGAYNEQFF.

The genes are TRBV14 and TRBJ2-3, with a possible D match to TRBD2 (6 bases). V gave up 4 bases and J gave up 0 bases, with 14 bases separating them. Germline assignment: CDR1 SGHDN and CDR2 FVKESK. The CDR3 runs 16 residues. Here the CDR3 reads CASSPRTTFSTDTQYF. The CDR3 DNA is TGTGCCAGCAGCCCCCGGACTACCTTTAGCACAGATACGCAGTATTTT.

CDR3 region: CASSVVGHSPLHF. Here the CDR3 DNA reads TGTGCCAGCAGCGTAGTTGGCCATTCACCCCTCCACTTT. The V and J genes are TRBV9 and TRBJ1-6; D is ambiguous. Trimming left V 0 bases short and J 8 bases short, with 6 bases between. This CDR3 spans 13 amino acids. Germline V gene sequence: CDR1 SGDLS, CDR2 YYNGEE.

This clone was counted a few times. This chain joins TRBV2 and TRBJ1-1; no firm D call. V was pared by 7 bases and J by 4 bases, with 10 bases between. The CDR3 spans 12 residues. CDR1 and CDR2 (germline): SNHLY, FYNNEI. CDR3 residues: CASNIRGTEAFF. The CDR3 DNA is TGTGCCAGCAATATTCGGGGCACTGAAGCTTTCTTT.

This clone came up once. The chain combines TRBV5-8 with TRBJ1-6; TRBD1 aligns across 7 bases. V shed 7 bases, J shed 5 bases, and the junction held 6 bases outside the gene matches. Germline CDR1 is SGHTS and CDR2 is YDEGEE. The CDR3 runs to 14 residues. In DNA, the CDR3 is TGTGCCAGCCAAACTACAGGGGATAATTCACCCCTCCACTTT. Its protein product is CASQTTGDNSPLHF. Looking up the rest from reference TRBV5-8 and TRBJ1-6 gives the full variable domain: EAGVTQSPTHLIKTRGQQATLRCSPISGHTSVYWYQQALGLGLQFLLWYDEGEERNRGNFPPRFSGRQFPNYSSELNVNALELEDSALYLCASQTTGDNSPLHFGNGTRLTVT.

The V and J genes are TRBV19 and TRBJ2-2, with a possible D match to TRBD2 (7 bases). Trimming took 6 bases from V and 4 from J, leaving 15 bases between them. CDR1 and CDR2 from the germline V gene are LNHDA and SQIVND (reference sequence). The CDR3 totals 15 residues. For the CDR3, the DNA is TGTGCCAGTAGCCCCTCGGGGGGCTCCACCGGGGAGCTGTTTTTT. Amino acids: CASSPSGGSTGELFF.

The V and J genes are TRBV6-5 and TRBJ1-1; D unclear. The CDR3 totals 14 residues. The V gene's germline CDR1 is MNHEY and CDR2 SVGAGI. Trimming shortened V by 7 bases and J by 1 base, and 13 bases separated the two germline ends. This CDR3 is CASIGSIPNTEAFF. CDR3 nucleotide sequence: TGTGCCAGCATTGGGTCGATCCCGAACACTGAAGCTTTCTTT.

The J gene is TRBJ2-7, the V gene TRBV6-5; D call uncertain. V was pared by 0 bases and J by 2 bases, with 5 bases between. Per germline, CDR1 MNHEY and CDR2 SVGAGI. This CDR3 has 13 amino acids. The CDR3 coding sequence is TGTGCCAGCAGTTACTCAGGAGCCTACGAGCAGTACTTC. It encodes CASSYSGAYEQYF.

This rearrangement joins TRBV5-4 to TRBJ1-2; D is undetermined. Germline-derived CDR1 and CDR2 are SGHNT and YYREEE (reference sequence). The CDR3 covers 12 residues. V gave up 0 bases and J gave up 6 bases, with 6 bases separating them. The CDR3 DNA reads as TGTGCCAGCAGCTTGGGGACCGATGGCTACACCTTC. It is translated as CASSLGTDGYTF.

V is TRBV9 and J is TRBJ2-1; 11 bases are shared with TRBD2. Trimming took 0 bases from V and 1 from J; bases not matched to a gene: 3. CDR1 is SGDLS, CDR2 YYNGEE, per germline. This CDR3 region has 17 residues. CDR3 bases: TGTGCCAGCAGCGTAGTAGCGGGGGGGCTTTCCTACAATGAGCAGTTCTTC. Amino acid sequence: CASSVVAGGLSYNEQFF. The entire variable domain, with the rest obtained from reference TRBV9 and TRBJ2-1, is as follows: DSGVTQTPKHLITATGQRVTLRCSPRSGDLSVYWYQQSLDQGLQFLIQYYNGEERAKGNILERFSAQQFPDLHSELNLSSLELGDSALYFCASSVVAGGLSYNEQFFGPGTRLTVL.

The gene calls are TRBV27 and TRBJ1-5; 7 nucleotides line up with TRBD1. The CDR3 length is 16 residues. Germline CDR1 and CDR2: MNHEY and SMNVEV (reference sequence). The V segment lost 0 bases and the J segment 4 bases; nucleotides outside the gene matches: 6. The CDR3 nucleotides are TGTGCCAGCAGTTTATCTAGGGGGACAGTAAATCAGCCCCAGCATTTT. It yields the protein CASSLSRGTVNQPQHF.

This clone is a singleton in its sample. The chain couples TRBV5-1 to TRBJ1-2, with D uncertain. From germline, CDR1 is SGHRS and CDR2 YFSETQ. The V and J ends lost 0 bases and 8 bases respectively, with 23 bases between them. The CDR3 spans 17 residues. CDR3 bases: TGCGCCAGCAGCTTGGTCGGCAGCGGATCGCTAGGTTACGGCTACACCTTC. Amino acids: CASSLVGSGSLGYGYTF.

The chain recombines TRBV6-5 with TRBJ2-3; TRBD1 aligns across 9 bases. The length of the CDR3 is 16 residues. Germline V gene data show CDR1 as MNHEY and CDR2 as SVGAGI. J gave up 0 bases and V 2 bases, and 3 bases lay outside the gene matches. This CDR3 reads CASSYGTGISTDTQYF. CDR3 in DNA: TGTGCCAGCAGTTACGGGACAGGGATAAGCACAGATACGCAGTATTTT.

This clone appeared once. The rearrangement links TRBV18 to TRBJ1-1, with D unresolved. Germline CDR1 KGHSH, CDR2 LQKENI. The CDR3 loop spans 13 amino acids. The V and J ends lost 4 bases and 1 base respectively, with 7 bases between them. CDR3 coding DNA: TGTGCCAGCTCACGAGACGGGAACACTGAAGCTTTCTTT. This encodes CASSRDGNTEAFF. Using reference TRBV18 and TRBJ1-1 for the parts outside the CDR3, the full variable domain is NAGVMQNPRHLVRRRGQEARLRCSPMKGHSHVYWYRQLPEEGLKFMVYLQKENIIDESGMPKERFSAEFPKEGPSILRIQQVVRGDSAAYFCASSRDGNTEAFFGQGTRLTVV.

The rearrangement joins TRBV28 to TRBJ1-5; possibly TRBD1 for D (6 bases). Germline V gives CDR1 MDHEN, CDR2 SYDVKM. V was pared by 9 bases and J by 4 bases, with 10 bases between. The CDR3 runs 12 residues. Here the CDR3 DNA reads TGTGCCAGTCAACAGGGAAATCAGCCCCAGCATTTT. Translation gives CASQQGNQPQHF.

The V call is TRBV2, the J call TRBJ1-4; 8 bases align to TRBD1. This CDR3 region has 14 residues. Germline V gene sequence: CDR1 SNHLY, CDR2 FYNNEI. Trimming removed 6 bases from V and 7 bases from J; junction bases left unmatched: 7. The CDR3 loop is CASRGQGLAEKLFF. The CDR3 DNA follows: TGTGCCAGCAGAGGACAGGGTTTGGCTGAAAAACTGTTTTTT.